These 20 T cell receptor beta chains came from one sample sequenced in a study of human T cells and chemical hapten exposure. TCRdb ran MiXCR on the RACE reads and lists one entry per CDR3 protein. The sample records approximately 260,000 distinct CDR3 sequences, 7.7% being singletons. The time point here: pre-sensitization, week 0. The treatment denotes: therapeutic diphenylcyclopropenone sensitization with weekly scalp DPC. The input for sequencing was whole blood, taken in connection with sensitization to the hapten diphenylcyclopropenone (DPC). The receptor source for this set is a man aged 18 to 35 with alopecia areata. Some clones in this sample may be carry-over from other donors' samples.

This clonotype came up a few times. The chain is built from TRBV11-1 and TRBJ1-5; D gene uncertain. Germline V gives CDR1 SGHAT, CDR2 FQDESV (reference sequence). The CDR3 loop spans 14 amino acids. Between the trimmed V and J ends, which lost 5 bases and 3 bases, there was a span of 11 bases. The CDR3 protein is CASSPDGYNQPQHF. CDR3 nucleotide sequence: TGTGCCAGCAGCCCGGACGGATACAATCAGCCCCAGCATTTT.

The J gene is TRBJ2-7, the V gene TRBV7-9; 11 bases align to TRBD1. Germline CDR1 reads SEHNR; CDR2 reads FQNEAQ (reference sequence). V was pared by 4 bases and J by 3 bases, with 8 bases of the junction left unmatched. CDR3 length equals 16 residues. CDR3 DNA sequence: TGTGCCAGCAGCTGGCACGGGACAGGGGGTTTCTACGAGCAGTACTTC. Translating it yields CASSWHGTGGFYEQYF. Using reference TRBV7-9 and TRBJ2-7 for the parts outside the CDR3, the full variable domain is DTGVSQNPRHKITKRGQNVTFRCDPISEHNRLYWYRQTLGQGPEFLTYFQNEAQLEKSRLLSDRFSAERPKGSFSTLEIQRTEQGDSAMYLCASSWHGTGGFYEQYFGPGTRLTVT.

This clonotype was counted between two and nine times. The chain joins TRBV2 to TRBJ2-3; 7 nucleotides align to TRBD1. Germline lookup yields CDR1 SNHLY and CDR2 FYNNEI. The V gene end was trimmed by 6 bases and the J gene end by 5 bases; junction bases not matched to a gene: 5. The CDR3 length is 13 residues. The CDR3 DNA reads TGTGCCAGCAGAAAGGGGGCAGTAGATACGCAGTATTTT. The encoded protein is CASRKGAVDTQYF.

This clonotype has more than one count but fewer than ten. The chain uses TRBV20-1 and TRBJ2-7, with D maybe TRBD1 (6 bases). From germline, CDR1 is DFQATT and CDR2 SNEGSKA (reference sequence). The CDR3 consists of 13 residues. Between the trimmed V and J ends, which lost 6 bases and 0 bases, there was a span of 12 bases. As DNA, the CDR3 is TGCAGTGCAAGGAGACAGGACTCCTACGAGCAGTACTTC. Residues: CSARRQDSYEQYF.

Many counts were recorded for this clonotype. V and J are TRBV28 and TRBJ1-6; tentatively, D is TRBD1 (6 bases). The CDR3 is made up of 14 amino acids. V lost 5 bases and J 7 bases, leaving 12 bases between the germline ends. The germline V gene encodes CDR1 MDHEN and CDR2 SYDVKM. CDR3 DNA sequence: TGTGCCAGCAGTGCCGGACAGAGGAATTCACCCCTCCACTTT. Its translation: CASSAGQRNSPLHF.

V usage is TRBV20-1 and J usage is TRBJ2-1, with 11 bases lining up with TRBD2. Looked up from germline, CDR1 is DFQATT and CDR2 is SNEGSKA (reference sequence). The CDR3 covers 17 residues. The V gene end was trimmed by 0 bases and the J gene end by 2 bases; junction bases not matched to a gene: 6. The DNA of the CDR3 is TGCAGTGCTAGAGACTTAATAGCGGGGGGGCCCTACAATGAGCAGTTCTTC. It translates to CSARDLIAGGPYNEQFF.

This clonotype showed up just a few times. This chain joins TRBV11-2 and TRBJ1-2; D gene ambiguous. The V end lost 0 bases, the J end lost 2 bases, and 10 bases lay between the germline ends. CDR3 length: 15 residues. Germline CDR1 and CDR2: SGHAT and FQNNGV. CDR3 loop: CASSLDRESNYGYTF. The CDR3 DNA is TGTGCCAGCAGCTTAGATCGGGAGTCCAACTATGGCTACACCTTC.

This clonotype appeared a few times. J is TRBJ1-2 and V is TRBV6-6; 7 nucleotides align to TRBD1. Germline trimming cut 5 bases from V and 2 bases from J; bases unmatched to any gene: 8. Germline V gene sequence: CDR1 MNHNY, CDR2 SVGAGI (reference sequence). The CDR3 spans 15 residues. As DNA, the CDR3 is TGTGCCAGCAGTAAGATGGGACAGACGAACTATGGCTACACCTTC. It is translated as CASSKMGQTNYGYTF.

The chain carries TRBV25-1 and TRBJ2-7, with TRBD1 matching 10 bases. CDR1 and CDR2 (germline): MGHDK, SYGVNS. J gave up 2 bases and V 5 bases, and 3 bases lay outside the gene matches. This CDR3 has 14 amino acids. CDR3 loop: CASSTGTGAYEQYF. The CDR3 DNA is TGTGCCAGCAGTACCGGGACAGGGGCCTACGAGCAGTACTTC.

This rearrangement joins TRBV6-5 to TRBJ1-6; D might be TRBD1 (5 bases). There are 16 residues in the CDR3. Germline lookup yields CDR1 MNHEY and CDR2 SVGAGI. Trimming took off 0 bases at V and 2 bases at J, with 8 bases between the two ends. The CDR3 reads CASSYSGRTYNSPLHF. In nucleotides, the CDR3 is TGTGCCAGCAGTTACTCGGGACGGACCTATAATTCACCCCTCCACTTT.

This clonotype turned up a few times. The rearrangement links TRBV27 to TRBJ1-2, with D tentatively TRBD1 (6 bases). V was pared by 5 bases and J by 3 bases, with 19 bases between. The CDR3 covers 16 residues. Germline CDR1 is MNHEY and CDR2 is SMNVEV (reference sequence). CDR3 DNA sequence: TGTGCCAGCAGTCTCCTCTCGGGCAGGGGTGACTATGGCTACACCTTC. It translates to CASSLLSGRGDYGYTF.

This clonotype has a count of ten or more. The chain employs TRBV14 and TRBJ2-3; the D is unclear. The CDR3 covers 13 residues. CDR1 is SGHDN and CDR2 is FVKESK in the germline V gene. Trimming cost V 4 bases and J 0 bases, with 5 bases left between them. The CDR3 DNA sequence: TGTGCCAGCAGCCTCGACAGCACAGATACGCAGTATTTT. Translation gives CASSLDSTDTQYF.

This clonotype was detected only a few times. This chain joins TRBV7-3 and TRBJ2-1; 7 positions match TRBD2. The CDR3 has 15 amino acids. The germline V gene encodes CDR1 SGHTA and CDR2 FQGTGA. V trimming: 2 bases; J trimming: 5 bases; junction bases outside the gene matches: 6. The CDR3 coding sequence is TGTGCCAGCAGCTTATTCCTAGCGGACCACAATGAGCAGTTCTTC. This sequence encodes CASSLFLADHNEQFF.

This clonotype was seen only a few times. The V and J genes are TRBV11-2 and TRBJ2-7; a weak D match, TRBD2 (7 bases). From germline, CDR1 is SGHAT and CDR2 FQNNGV. The CDR3 spans 13 residues. Trimming stripped 5 bases from V and 4 bases from J, with 12 bases between. The CDR3 DNA follows: TGTGCCAGCAGCGTTGCGGGGGCTTACGAGCAGTACTTC. As protein: CASSVAGAYEQYF.

The gene calls are TRBV9 and TRBJ1-1, with 11 bases lining up with TRBD1. The V segment lost 2 bases and the J segment 1 base; nucleotides outside the gene matches: 10. Germline assignment: CDR1 SGDLS and CDR2 YYNGEE. The CDR3 length is 18 residues. CDR3 residues: CASSVFSGTGGTNTEAFF. The CDR3 nucleotides are TGTGCCAGCAGCGTTTTCTCCGGGACAGGGGGGACGAACACTGAAGCTTTCTTT. Filled out from reference TRBV9 and TRBJ1-1, the complete variable domain reads DSGVTQTPKHLITATGQRVTLRCSPRSGDLSVYWYQQSLDQGLQFLIQYYNGEERAKGNILERFSAQQFPDLHSELNLSSLELGDSALYFCASSVFSGTGGTNTEAFFGQGTRLTVV.

V usage is TRBV23-1 and J usage is TRBJ2-3, with TRBD1 identical over 7 bases. Being an ORF, TRBV23-1 has a function that is uncertain. CDR3 length equals 17 residues. Germline trimming cut 2 bases from V and 3 bases from J; bases unmatched to any gene: 11. The CDR3 nucleotides are TGCGCCAGCAGTCAAGCAACGGTTGACAGGGAAACAGATACGCAGTATTTT. Encoded protein: CASSQATVDRETDTQYF.

This clonotype was observed many times. The rearrangement links TRBV6-4 to TRBJ2-2; D gene ambiguous. V lost 0 bases and J lost 7, with 18 bases in between. This CDR3 is 17 amino acids long. Germline loops: CDR1 MRHNA, CDR2 SNTAGT. The CDR3 DNA reads TGTGCCAGCAGTGACTCGGTGTTTCCAGGTTGGCACGGGGAGCTGTTTTTT. It translates to CASSDSVFPGWHGELFF.

The CDR3 sequence is CASSRDREREQFF. DNA for the CDR3: TGTGCCAGCAGCCGGGACAGGGAACGTGAGCAGTTCTTC. J is TRBJ2-1 and V is TRBV7-2; 9 bases map to TRBD1. V trimming: 5 bases; J trimming: 9 bases; junction bases outside the gene matches: 5. Germline V gene lookup returns CDR1 SGHTA and CDR2 FQGNSA. The length of the CDR3 is 13 residues.

The V gene is TRBV7-9, the J gene TRBJ2-1; D is unresolved. V was shortened by 4 bases and J by 0 bases, with 13 bases between the two germline ends. From germline, CDR1 is SEHNR and CDR2 FQNEAQ (reference sequence). CDR3 size: 16 residues. The CDR3 DNA reads TGTGCCAGCAGCTCCGACCGCAAAAACTCCTACAATGAGCAGTTCTTC. Amino acid sequence: CASSSDRKNSYNEQFF.

The chain is built from TRBV20-1 and TRBJ2-1; tentative D call: TRBD1 (5 bases). The germline gives CDR1 DFQATT, CDR2 SNEGSKA (reference sequence). CDR3 length: 12 residues. V dropped 1 base and J dropped 8 bases, with 9 bases sitting between them. CDR3 in DNA: TGCAGTGCTAGAGCAGGGTACGATGAGCAGTTCTTC. Amino acids: CSARAGYDEQFF.